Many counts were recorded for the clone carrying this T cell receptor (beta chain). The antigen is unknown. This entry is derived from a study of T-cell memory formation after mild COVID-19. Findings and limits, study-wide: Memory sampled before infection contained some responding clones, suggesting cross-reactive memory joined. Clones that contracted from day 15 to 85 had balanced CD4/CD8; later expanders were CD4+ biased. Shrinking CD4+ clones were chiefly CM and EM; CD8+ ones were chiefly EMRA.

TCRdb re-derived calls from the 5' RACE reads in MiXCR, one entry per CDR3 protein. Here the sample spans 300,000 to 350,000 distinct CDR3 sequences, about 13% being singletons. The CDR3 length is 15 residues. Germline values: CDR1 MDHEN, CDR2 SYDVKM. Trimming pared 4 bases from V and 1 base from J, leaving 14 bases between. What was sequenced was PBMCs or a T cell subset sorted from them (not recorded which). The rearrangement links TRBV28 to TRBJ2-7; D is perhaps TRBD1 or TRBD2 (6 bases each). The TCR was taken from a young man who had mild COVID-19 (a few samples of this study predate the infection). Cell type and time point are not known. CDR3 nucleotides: TGTGCCAGCAGTTCCACCCTAGGGGGGTCCTACGAGCAGTACGTC. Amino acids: CASSSTLGGSYEQYV.